These 22 T cell receptor beta chains came from one sample sequenced in a study of cytomegalovirus exposure and HLA in healthy donors. The study ran its PCR with 60 Vbeta and 13 Jbeta primers. TCRdb's copy holds only in-frame clones and misses some; the assay was immunoSEQ multiplex PCR. The table lists 150,000 or so clones, around 79% of them singletons. Sequenced: PBMCs. These receptors all stem from a male donor in good health and CMV-seronegative.

The V and J genes are TRBV6-6 and TRBJ1-1; D ambiguous. The germline V and J ends were trimmed by 7 bases and 3 bases, with 9 bases remaining between them. The CDR3 sequence is 12 residues long. The germline gives CDR1 MNHNY, CDR2 SVGAGI (reference sequence). This chain's CDR3 is CASKSTYTEAFF. The CDR3 DNA reads as TGTGCCAGCAAGAGTACGTACACTGAAGCTTTCTTT.

CDR3 in amino acids: CASSSMGQGAWETQYF. As DNA, the CDR3 is TGTGCCAGCAGCTCAATGGGACAGGGGGCATGGGAGACCCAGTACTTC. This sequence joins TRBV9 and TRBJ2-5, with TRBD1 matching 12 bases. Germline CDR1 is SGDLS and CDR2 is YYNGEE. The CDR3 length is 16 residues. J was trimmed by 5 bases and V by 4 bases; bases with no gene match: 9.

This clone was seen more than once but under ten times. The V and J genes are TRBV20-1 and TRBJ1-1; 7 bases match TRBD1. The CDR3 contains 11 residues. Germline lookup yields CDR1 DFQATT and CDR2 SNEGSKA (reference sequence). CDR3 amino acids: CRPPGGTEAFF. In DNA form, the CDR3 reads TGCAGGCCCCCAGGGGGCACTGAAGCTTTCTTT.

This clone was detected only a few times. The chain has TRBV7-2 and TRBJ2-3, with unresolved D. Germline CDR1 SGHTA, CDR2 FQGNSA. The CDR3 loop spans 15 amino acids. V was shortened by 5 bases and J by 0 bases, with 12 bases between the two germline ends. This chain's CDR3 is CASSASGFSTDTQYF. CDR3 coding DNA: TGTGCCAGCAGCGCCTCCGGGTTTAGCACAGATACGCAGTATTTT.

This clone was recorded only once. The rearrangement links TRBV6-6 to TRBJ2-2; D is ambiguous. This CDR3 region has 12 residues. Germline V gene sequence: CDR1 MNHNY, CDR2 SVGAGI (reference sequence). The V and J ends lost 6 bases and 7 bases respectively, with 9 bases between them. DNA for the CDR3: TGTGCCAGCAGGCTTGCGAGCGGGGAGCTGTTTTTT. Translation: CASRLASGELFF.

The CDR3 reads CASSQDEGVGNSPLHF. For the CDR3, the DNA is TGTGCCAGCAGCCAAGATGAAGGGGTGGGTAATTCACCCCTCCACTTT. The chain uses TRBV4-2 and TRBJ1-6; D may be TRBD1 (5 bases). Trimming removed 0 bases at V and 6 bases at J, with 12 bases between. Looked up from germline, CDR1 is LGHNA and CDR2 is YNFKEQ. The CDR3 has 16 amino acids.

The genes are TRBV27 and TRBJ2-6, with 7 bases lining up with TRBD1. From germline, CDR1 is MNHEY and CDR2 SMNVEV (reference sequence). Germline trimming cut 7 bases from V and 0 bases from J; bases unmatched to any gene: 9. The length of the CDR3 is 17 residues. For the CDR3, the DNA is TGTGCCAGCACCGGGACAGCCTATTCCTCTGGGGCCAACGTCCTGACTTTC. This codes for CASTGTAYSSGANVLTF.

This rearrangement joins TRBV9 to TRBJ1-1; the D is unclear. This CDR3 is 12 amino acids long. CDR1 and CDR2 from the germline V gene are SGDLS and YYNGEE. V lost 1 base to trimming and J lost 5 bases, with 6 bases between them. DNA of the CDR3: TGTGCCAGCAGCGTACTAGGTACTGAAGCTTTCTTT. This codes for CASSVLGTEAFF.

This clone came up once. The chain couples TRBV19 to TRBJ2-7, with D perhaps TRBD2 (6 bases). The CDR3 is made up of 14 amino acids. CDR1 and CDR2 (germline): LNHDA, SQIVND (reference sequence). With 3 bases removed from V and 3 bases from J, the gap between germline ends came to 12 bases. The CDR3: CASSMGGFGYEQYF. For the CDR3, the DNA is TGTGCCAGTAGTATGGGGGGATTCGGCTACGAGCAGTACTTC.

This clone appeared a single time. The CDR3 region has the DNA TGTGCCAGCAGCTTAGATCTAACAGGGAACACTGAAGCTTTCTTT. Protein: CASSLDLTGNTEAFF. The J gene is TRBJ1-1, the V gene TRBV7-8; a weak D match, TRBD1 (5 bases). This CDR3 has 15 residues. V lost 1 base and J 1 base, leaving 10 bases between the germline ends. The germline CDR1 and CDR2 sequences are SGHVS and FQNEAQ. Looking up the rest from reference TRBV7-8 and TRBJ1-1 gives the full variable domain: GAGVSQSPRYKVAKRGQDVALRCDPISGHVSLFWYQQALGQGPEFLTYFQNEAQLDKSGLPSDRFFAERPEGSVSTLKIQRTQQEDSAVYLCASSLDLTGNTEAFFGQGTRLTVV.

The V call is TRBV6-1, the J call TRBJ1-2; a possible D gene is TRBD1 (6 bases). The CDR3 has 16 residues. CDR1 and CDR2 from the germline V gene are MNHNS and SASEGT. Trimming took 0 bases from V and 7 from J, leaving 18 bases between them. CDR3 bases: TGTGCCAGCAGTGAAGCCGTGTCACAGGGTAAGCCTGGCTACACCTTC. It specifies CASSEAVSQGKPGYTF.

This chain joins TRBV9 and TRBJ1-2; 7 bases align to TRBD1. With V trimmed by 1 base and J by 4 bases, 13 bases remained unmatched. Germline-derived CDR1 and CDR2 are SGDLS and YYNGEE. The length of the CDR3 is 17 residues. Here the CDR3 reads CASSVSPQGSTFYGYTF. CDR3 DNA sequence: TGTGCCAGCAGCGTATCTCCACAGGGGTCCACATTCTATGGCTACACCTTC.

The J gene is TRBJ2-3, the V gene TRBV5-4; 9 nucleotides align to TRBD1. The germline V gene has CDR1 SGHNT and CDR2 YYREEE (reference sequence). The CDR3 loop spans 18 amino acids. V lost 4 bases to trimming and J lost 2 bases; unmatched junction nucleotides: 14. The CDR3 here is CASSIGTGISPTTDTQYF. The DNA for the CDR3 is TGTGCCAGCAGCATCGGGACAGGGATTTCTCCCACCACAGATACGCAGTATTTT.

This chain uses TRBV9 with TRBJ2-1; a possible D gene is TRBD2 (5 bases). CDR1 is SGDLS and CDR2 is YYNGEE in the germline V gene. The CDR3 loop spans 16 amino acids. V was trimmed by 3 bases and J by 1 base, leaving 14 bases between them. The CDR3 sequence: CASSGTRYDSYNEQFF. The DNA for the CDR3 is TGTGCCAGCAGCGGCACTAGATACGATTCCTACAATGAGCAGTTCTTC. Drawing the rest from reference TRBV9 and TRBJ2-1, the complete variable domain is DSGVTQTPKHLITATGQRVTLRCSPRSGDLSVYWYQQSLDQGLQFLIQYYNGEERAKGNILERFSAQQFPDLHSELNLSSLELGDSALYFCASSGTRYDSYNEQFFGPGTRLTVL.

J is TRBJ2-5 and V is TRBV6-5, with D tentatively TRBD2 (5 bases). The CDR3 is 15 residues long. CDR1 and CDR2 (germline): MNHEY, SVGAGI. The germline V and J ends were trimmed by 6 bases and 0 bases, with 14 bases remaining between them. CDR3 in DNA: TGTGCCAGCAGCCCCGGAGACTATAACCAAGAGACCCAGTACTTC. Translated: CASSPGDYNQETQYF.

This chain links TRBV27 with TRBJ1-5; D is ambiguous. Germline assignment: CDR1 MNHEY and CDR2 SMNVEV (reference sequence). The CDR3 runs 15 residues. Trimming pared 2 bases from V and 0 bases from J, leaving 8 bases between. The CDR3 spells CASSLTSYSNQPQHF. The CDR3 DNA reads TGTGCCAGCAGTTTAACGAGTTATAGCAATCAGCCCCAGCATTTT.

The gene calls are TRBV7-2 and TRBJ2-7, with 7 positions matching TRBD1. There are 14 residues in the CDR3. The trim removed 0 bases at V and 6 bases at J, leaving 5 bases unmatched. Germline V gene lookup returns CDR1 SGHTA and CDR2 FQGNSA. The CDR3 nucleotides read TGTGCCAGCAGCTTAGCGGGACAGAGCCGCGAGCAGTACTTC. As protein: CASSLAGQSREQYF.

The chain uses TRBV4-2 and TRBJ1-1; D is ambiguous. The CDR3 is made up of 15 amino acids. CDR1 is LGHNA and CDR2 is YNFKEQ in the germline V gene. The V gene lost 3 bases and the J gene lost 4 bases, with 15 bases spanning the gap. DNA of the CDR3: TGTGCCAGCAGCCAGAGGCCGGAGATCTCCACTGAAGCTTTCTTT. Residues: CASSQRPEISTEAFF.

The chain combines TRBV29-1 with TRBJ1-1; D not certain. Looked up from germline, CDR1 is SQVTM and CDR2 is ANQGSEA. Trimming took 7 bases from V and 1 from J, leaving 7 bases between them. The CDR3 is made up of 11 amino acids. The CDR3 protein is CSGLGNTEAFF. In nucleotides, the CDR3 is TGCAGCGGACTCGGGAACACTGAAGCTTTCTTT.

The genes are TRBV30 and TRBJ2-1; tentative D call: TRBD1 (5 bases). CDR3 size: 14 residues. CDR1 and CDR2 from the germline V gene are GTSNPN and SVGIG (reference sequence). The CDR3: CAWGGRVSYNEQFF. In DNA form, the CDR3 reads TGTGCTTGGGGCGGCAGGGTTTCCTACAATGAGCAGTTCTTC.

Note on this clone: Sequence at one end of the junction differs from germline and may be a read error. This sample also contains other DNA sequences that code for the same CDR3. The V gene is TRBV11-3, the J gene TRBJ1-1; D call uncertain. The CDR3 totals 12 residues. Germline V gene data show CDR1 as SGHNT and CDR2 as YENEEA. Here the CDR3 DNA reads TGTGCCAGCAGCTTAGGTCGGTGTGAAGCTTTCTTC. This codes for CASSLGRCEAFF.

The CDR3 sequence: CSVGLTSGSFNEQYF. The CDR3 coding sequence is TGCAGCGTTGGCCTTACTAGCGGGAGCTTCAACGAGCAGTACTTC. This chain joins TRBV29-1 and TRBJ2-7, with 11 bases aligning to TRBD2. The CDR3 loop spans 15 amino acids. Unmatched junction bases numbered 10, after V lost 4 bases and J lost 5 bases. Germline assignment: CDR1 SQVTM and CDR2 ANQGSEA.